The T cell receptor delta chain described here comes from a study of intestinal T cells in coeliac disease. Study-level background: Controls in the TRG cohort averaged around 57 years, coeliac patients 15 to 17.

This clone rates as large (0.1 to 1%). This sample includes further DNA sequences coding for the same CDR3. TRD repertoires were amplified in bulk with BIOMED-2 primers from about 150 ng of biopsy DNA. TCRdb re-processed the multiplex PCR reads using CATT. The sample contains around 1,500 delta-chain clones, roughly two thirds of which appear only once. Germline V CDR1 and CDR2: TSWWSYY, QGS. Trimming pared 2 bases from V and 6 bases from J, leaving 16 bases between. The CDR3 loop spans 15 amino acids. Under 13 formalin-fixed paraffin-embedded scrolls, each 5 µm thick, supplied each case's genomic DNA.

Sequencing was performed on a duodenal biopsy. The chain links TRDV1 to TRDJ1; D unresolved. This TCR derives from a human donor with celiac disease. CDR3 sequence: CALGEKRGKGNKLIF. CDR3 DNA: TGTGCTCTTGGGGAAAAGAGAGGGAAAGGGAATAAACTCATCTTT.